The 14 T cell receptor beta chains presented below share a single source sample, sequenced in a study of shared clonotypes between healthy human individuals. Libraries were prepared by immunoSEQ multiplex PCR; TCRdb keeps only in-frame clonotypes and omits some of them. The sample lists 950,000 to 1,300,000 clones, about three quarters occurring once. The specimen sequenced was memory CD4+ T cells sorted from blood. Subset specified: CD45RA-negative fraction. These receptors were collected from a man younger than 35 in good health.

The chain links TRBV6-1 to TRBJ2-5; possibly TRBD1 or TRBD2 for D (5 bases each). The J call may be faulty, since TRBJ2-7 better matches the DNA end. In germline, CDR1 is MNHNS, CDR2 SASEGT. CDR3 size: 15 residues. For the CDR3, the DNA is TGTGCCAGCAGTGATTGGGTGGGGGTGACCTACGAGCAGTACTTC. The encoded protein is CASSDWVGVTYEQYF.

This clone was found a few times. This sequence joins TRBV11-2 and TRBJ2-3; TRBD2 matches at 14 bases. This CDR3 spans 15 amino acids. Germline V gene lookup returns CDR1 SGHAT and CDR2 FQNNGV. With 6 bases clipped from V and 11 bases from J, the junction kept 10 bases outside the gene matches. The CDR3 DNA reads TGTGCCAGCAGTGGGACTAGCGGGGGAGCAGGGAAGCAGTATTTT. It yields the protein CASSGTSGGAGKQYF.

With regard to this clone: Other nucleotide sequences in the sample specify the same CDR3. The chain links TRBV5-1 to TRBJ2-7, with D uncertain. This CDR3 region has 12 residues. Trimming took 4 bases from V and 4 from J, leaving 9 bases between them. CDR1 and CDR2 (germline): SGHRS, YFSETQ. CDR3 nucleotides: TGCGCCAGCAGCCCTGAAGGTTACGAGCAGTACTTC. It encodes CASSPEGYEQYF.

The rearrangement joins TRBV4-2 to TRBJ2-5; 11 nucleotides line up with TRBD2. J lost 5 bases, V lost 4 bases, and 6 bases had no gene match. CDR1 LGHNA and CDR2 YNFKEQ come from the germline V gene. The CDR3 totals 15 residues. This CDR3 is CASSPLSGGAETQYF. DNA of the CDR3: TGTGCCAGCAGCCCACTTAGCGGGGGGGCGGAGACCCAGTACTTC.

This chain links TRBV2 with TRBJ1-1, with 7 bases aligning to TRBD1. Germline V gene lookup returns CDR1 SNHLY and CDR2 FYNNEI. The ends lost 6 bases at V and 2 bases at J; junction bases unmatched: 12. This CDR3 spans 16 amino acids. In DNA, the CDR3 is TGTGCCAGCAGGAGCGACCTACAGGGGAAAAACACTGAAGCTTTCTTT. Amino acids: CASRSDLQGKNTEAFF.

The V and J genes are TRBV21-1 and TRBJ2-7; the D call of TRBD1 is as the table states it, not checked on the DNA. TRBV21-1 is given as a pseudogene. CDR3 length equals 19 residues. In DNA, the CDR3 is TGTGCCAGCAGCAAGTCAGGCCGTAACCTATGTGGGCTAAGCTACGAGCAGTACTTC. It yields the protein CASSKSGRNLCGLSYEQYF.

V and J are TRBV12-2 and TRBJ1-6. TRBV12-2 represents a pseudogene. The CDR3 has 19 residues. CDR3 amino acids: CASRFSRCAEGSNNSPLHF. CDR3 DNA: TGTGCAAGTCGCTTTTCTCGGTGCGCCGAGGGGAGTAATAATTCACCCCTCCACTTT.

This clone was recorded only once. CDR3 protein: CSASQGNQPQHF. The DNA of the CDR3 is TGCAGCGCCTCGCAGGGTAATCAGCCCCAGCATTTT. V and J are TRBV29-1 and TRBJ1-5, with D perhaps matching TRBD1 (5 bases). CDR3 size: 12 residues. With 7 bases removed from V and 4 bases from J, the gap between germline ends came to 11 bases. Per the germline V gene, CDR1 is SQVTM and CDR2 is ANQGSEA.

The V gene is TRBV4-1, the J gene TRBJ1-6; no clear D. Germline loops: CDR1 MGHRA, CDR2 YSYEKL. V shed 4 bases and J shed 0 bases, with 16 bases lying between them. The CDR3 is 18 amino acids. CDR3 sequence reads: CASSPLSWDNSYNSPLHF. The CDR3 nucleotides read TGCGCCAGCAGCCCTCTATCGTGGGATAACTCCTATAATTCACCCCTCCACTTT.

The chain carries TRBV13 and TRBJ1-6, with D possibly matching TRBD1 (6 bases). Trimming stripped 8 bases from V and 7 bases from J, with 18 bases between. The CDR3 loop spans 15 amino acids. Germline loops: CDR1 PRHDT, CDR2 FYEKMQ (reference sequence). The CDR3 protein is CASLRVGQKNSPLHF. CDR3 sequence (DNA): TGTGCCAGCTTAAGGGTCGGACAGAAGAATTCACCCCTCCACTTT.

The chain carries TRBV9 and TRBJ1-4, with 10 positions matching TRBD1. V shed 4 bases and J 0 bases; nucleotides not matched to a gene: 6. CDR1 is SGDLS and CDR2 is YYNGEE in the germline V gene. This CDR3 has 17 residues. In DNA, the CDR3 is TGTGCCAGCAGCTCCAGTGGACAGGGGGCAACTAATGAAAAACTGTTTTTT. Translation: CASSSSGQGATNEKLFF. Supplemented by reference TRBV9 and TRBJ1-4, the full variable domain reads DSGVTQTPKHLITATGQRVTLRCSPRSGDLSVYWYQQSLDQGLQFLIQYYNGEERAKGNILERFSAQQFPDLHSELNLSSLELGDSALYFCASSSSGQGATNEKLFFGSGTQLSVL.

The chain uses TRBV4-1 and TRBJ1-5; D may be TRBD1 (5 bases). V lost 1 base to trimming and J lost 7 bases, with 14 bases between them. Germline V gene lookup returns CDR1 MGHRA and CDR2 YSYEKL. The CDR3 runs to 15 residues. DNA of the CDR3: TGCGCCAGCAGCCAAGGGGAGGGGAAGAAACAGCCCCAGCATTTT. Translated: CASSQGEGKKQPQHF.

J is TRBJ1-1 and V is TRBV6-6; D gene unclear. The CDR3 sequence is 12 residues long. Germline loops: CDR1 MNHNY, CDR2 SVGAGI (reference sequence). The germline V and J ends were trimmed by 4 bases and 8 bases, with 11 bases remaining between them. Written as DNA, the CDR3 is TGTGCCAGCAGTTCACAGCGGAAGGAAGCTTTCTTT. It encodes CASSSQRKEAFF.

The V call is TRBV11-2, the J call TRBJ2-2; D possibly corresponds to TRBD1 (5 bases). The CDR3 runs 15 residues. V was pared by 0 bases and J by 6 bases, with 11 bases between. Germline V gives CDR1 SGHAT, CDR2 FQNNGV. CDR3 nucleotides: TGTGCCAGCAGCTTAGATGGGGCTTTGGCCGGGGAGCTGTTTTTT. Translated, it gives CASSLDGALAGELFF.